These T cell receptor beta chains were read from a single sample in a study of blood T cell repertoires in COVID-19. The table came from immunoSEQ multiplex PCR; TCRdb's copy has only in-frame clones and leaves some out. The table lists approximately 300,000 clones, roughly 87% of them singletons. Sequenced material: PBMCs or T cells enriched from blood (not recorded which). The receptors were sampled from a young woman who had recovered from COVID-19. CDR3s leave out the opening cysteine and the closing phenylalanine or tryptophan. The order of the fields is V gene, D gene, CDR3 protein. D genes are given only for firm matches.

TRBV27 NA ASSQGVPHQPQH
TRBV7-9 TRBD1 ASSRRTGVNTEAF
TRBV5-4 TRBD1 ASSSGLGTGKTGELF
TRBV19 TRBD2 ASSIRAGIYEQY
TRBV5-4 TRBD1 ASSPPGQPYT
TRBV30 TRBD1 AWSVPPGQTTGELF
TRBV3-1/TRBV3-2 NA ASSQDGSTGAF
TRBV30 NA AWGPKLDSYPYEQY
TRBV11-3 TRBD2 ASSQGTSGGTDTQY
TRBV5-6 NA ASSLLNSPLH
TRBV5-1 TRBD1 ASSLRQGADTEAF
TRBV19 TRBD1 ASSSPNRGNTGELF
TRBV2 TRBD1 ASSESTGAREQF
TRBV4-3 NA ASSQALAGAEAF
TRBV10-3 NA AISTDPSSPLH
TRBV19 NA ASSIAPRGTEAF
TRBV20-1 TRBD2 SASRTSGYYEQY
TRBV7-3 NA ASSLGGKDTEAF
TRBV7-8 NA ASSLGTGIGDTGELF
TRBV5-1 TRBD2 ASSLFGLAGGNDEQF
TRBV18 NA ASSPTSYEQY
TRBV7-9 NA ASSSAGGLNTEAF
TRBV29-1 NA SVPDTLGVHGYT
TRBV19 NA ASSIDLDRKTEAF
TRBV27 TRBD1 ASWGQEGPEQY
TRBV7-2 TRBD2 ASNTLGGGESYEQY
TRBV5-1 NA ASSLWGLSDGETQY
TRBV6-5 NA ASSYSAGYGTEAF
TRBV9 NA ASSARQMNTEAF
TRBV15 TRBD1 ATSPGQGLWGNQPQH
TRBV30 NA AWGRSGPEAF
TRBV2 TRBD1 ASNPTGEGGNTIY
TRBV7-2 NA ASSLGGGDSQF
TRBV30 NA AWRQTPGNTIY
TRBV4-1 NA ASSQVRPGGTEAF
TRBV19 TRBD1 ASTLQGLYGYT
TRBV25-1 NA ASSEHQAAYEQY
TRBV9 NA ASSVGRRNTEAF
TRBV18 TRBD1 ASSPQGQGSSGNTIY
TRBV5-1 NA ASSLAGEAVGYGYT
TRBV7-9 NA ASSLLTYNEQF